Each of the 26 T cell receptor beta chains below was sequenced from the same sample in a study of regulatory T cells in long-lasting Graves disease. Time point in this sample: newly diagnosed GD, antithyroid drugs for less than 3 months. From RNA extracted from PBMCs, the TCR library was made. Construction of TCR beta libraries relied on iRepertoire HTBI primers and on Arm-PCR targeting CDR3 regions. In TCRdb, the multiplex PCR reads were re-called with MiXCR into one record per CDR3 protein. The sample lists hundreds of thousands of distinct CDR3 sequences, about 16% seen once, with more than 20% in the top ten. The same sample was also used in a study of T cells in Graves' hyperthyroidism and ophthalmopathy.

The sequenced sample was peripheral blood mononuclear cells (PBMCs), obtained at new diagnosis, from a patient treated with antithyroid drugs. The source of these receptors is a middle-aged woman with Graves disease.

In this sample, this clonotype turned up a few times. A much larger clone is a single base away; this may be a read error. The gene calls are TRBV5-1 and TRBJ1-1, with a possible D match to TRBD1 (6 bases). This CDR3 comprises 15 residues. The germline CDR1 and CDR2 sequences are SGHRS and YFSETQ. V gave up 5 bases and J gave up 4 bases, with 18 bases separating them. The CDR3 DNA reads as TGCGCCAGCAGTGTTGGGGACACAGGGAGCACTGAAGCTTTCTTT. Translated: CASSVGDTGSTEAFF.

In its sample, this clonotype was seen many times. The genes are TRBV18 and TRBJ1-5; D uncertain. Trimming shortened V by 6 bases and J by 6 bases, and 24 bases separated the two germline ends. The CDR3 has 17 residues. Germline CDR1 reads KGHSH; CDR2 reads LQKENI. Here the CDR3 reads CASSTSAALVAVQPQHF. CDR3 coding DNA: TGTGCCAGCTCTACCAGCGCCGCGTTGGTAGCGGTTCAGCCCCAGCATTTT.

This clonotype was seen many times. The gene calls are TRBV28 and TRBJ2-7; 11 bases map to TRBD1. CDR1 and CDR2 (germline): MDHEN, SYDVKM. CDR3 length: 14 amino acids. J was trimmed by 7 bases and V by 5 bases; bases with no gene match: 7. CDR3 DNA: TGTGCCAGCAGTCCAAGGACAGGGGGCGAGGAGCAGTACTTC. This translates into CASSPRTGGEEQYF.

This clonotype was found many times. The genes are TRBV18 and TRBJ1-1, with 8 bases lining up with TRBD1. The V gene end was trimmed by 9 bases and the J gene end by 1 base; junction bases not matched to a gene: 4. The CDR3 is made up of 13 amino acids. Germline-derived CDR1 and CDR2 are KGHSH and LQKENI. The CDR3 nucleotides read TGTGCCAGTATCGGACAGGGGAACACTGAAGCTTTCTTT. Translated: CASIGQGNTEAFF.

The rearrangement joins TRBV10-1 to TRBJ2-3, with 9 bases that match TRBD1. Germline V gene data show CDR1 as WNHNN and CDR2 as SYGVQD (reference sequence). This CDR3 contains 14 residues. Trimming at V came to 5 bases and at J to 3 bases, leaving 3 bases not matched to a gene. The DNA of the CDR3 is TGCGCCAGCAGTACAGGGGGCGAAACAGATACGCAGTATTTT. Translating gives CASSTGGETDTQYF.

The chain recombines TRBV28 with TRBJ2-7, with D perhaps TRBD2 (6 bases). From germline, CDR1 is MDHEN and CDR2 SYDVKM. CDR3 length equals 13 residues. Trimming took 2 bases from V and 7 from J, leaving 12 bases between them. In DNA, the CDR3 is TGTGCCAGCAGTTTAATCGGGAGCGCTGAGCAGTACTTC. Its translation is CASSLIGSAEQYF.

This clonotype appeared many times. This rearrangement joins TRBV2 to TRBJ2-7; tentatively, D is TRBD2 (6 bases). The CDR3 totals 13 residues. Germline lookup yields CDR1 SNHLY and CDR2 FYNNEI. V lost 6 bases and J 2 bases, leaving 11 bases between the germline ends. The CDR3 nucleotides are TGTGCCAGCAGGACGGGACTCACCTACGAGCAGTACTTC. As protein: CASRTGLTYEQYF.

This clonotype was recorded a few times. The V gene is TRBV10-1, the J gene TRBJ2-2, with D maybe TRBD2 (6 bases). CDR1 and CDR2 from the germline V gene are WNHNN and SYGVQD (reference sequence). CDR3 length: 14 residues. V lost 6 bases and J 8 bases, leaving 16 bases between the germline ends. CDR3 coding DNA: TGCGCCAGCAGCCGGGACTCCTCTACTGGGGAGCTGTTTTTT. Translated: CASSRDSSTGELFF.

The rearrangement links TRBV10-3 to TRBJ1-1; 7 bases match TRBD1. The germline V gene has CDR1 ENHRY and CDR2 SYGVKD. The V gene end was trimmed by 6 bases and the J gene end by 5 bases; junction bases not matched to a gene: 6. This CDR3 is 13 amino acids long. The CDR3 DNA sequence: TGTGCCATCAGGACAGGGTACGGGACTGAAGCTTTCTTT. The encoded protein is CAIRTGYGTEAFF.

V usage is TRBV6-4 and J usage is TRBJ1-2; D is ambiguous. The V gene's germline CDR1 is MRHNA and CDR2 SNTAGT. The length of the CDR3 is 9 residues. Trimming left V 8 bases short and J 4 bases short, with 2 bases between. CDR3 residues: CASSYGYTF. Written as DNA, the CDR3 is TGTGCCAGCTCCTATGGCTACACCTTC.

CDR3 region: CASSQVDRGEQYF. In DNA, the CDR3 is TGCGCCAGCAGCCAAGTAGATCGGGGGGAGCAGTACTTC. The chain uses TRBV4-1 and TRBJ2-7; D may be TRBD2 (6 bases). Germline loops: CDR1 MGHRA, CDR2 YSYEKL. CDR3 length equals 13 residues. Between the trimmed V and J ends, which lost 1 base and 7 bases, there was a span of 11 bases.

This clonotype was seen many times. This chain joins TRBV7-8 and TRBJ2-7; 9 nucleotides align to TRBD2. Germline loops: CDR1 SGHVS, CDR2 FQNEAQ. Trimming took 1 base from V and 0 from J; bases not matched to a gene: 7. This CDR3 comprises 17 residues. The CDR3 nucleotides are TGTGCCAGCAGCTTAGGCCTAGCGGGGTTGGTCTCCTACGAGCAGTACTTC. Translating it yields CASSLGLAGLVSYEQYF.

This clonotype came up a few times. The V and J genes are TRBV6-1 and TRBJ1-1; D is possibly TRBD1 (5 bases). V was clipped by 0 bases and J by 4 bases, with 15 bases between them. Germline CDR1 is MNHNS and CDR2 is SASEGT. The CDR3 covers 16 residues. In DNA, the CDR3 is TGTGCCAGCAGTGAAGCAACCGACTCCGGGGGCACTGAAGCTTTCTTT. Its protein product is CASSEATDSGGTEAFF.

This clonotype has at least ten counts. This chain connects TRBV20-1 to TRBJ2-2; D remains unclear. There are 14 residues in the CDR3. Germline assignment: CDR1 DFQATT and CDR2 SNEGSKA (reference sequence). Between the trimmed V and J ends, which lost 2 bases and 0 bases, there was a span of 7 bases. The chain's CDR3 is CSARPGSNTGELFF. CDR3 bases: TGCAGTGCTAGACCAGGCTCGAACACCGGGGAGCTGTTTTTT.

A note on this clonotype: This may stem from a read error, because a much larger clone lies one nucleotide away. The chain uses TRBV11-2 and TRBJ1-2; no reliable D call. Trimming removed 4 bases from V and 4 bases from J, with 16 bases in between. The CDR3 totals 15 residues. Germline-derived CDR1 and CDR2 are SGHAT and FQNNGV. CDR3 residues: CASSSLRWTLYGYTF. The CDR3 DNA reads TGTGCCAGCAGCTCCCTCCGTTGGACGCTCTATGGCTACACCTTC.

There are many counts of this clonotype. The chain carries TRBV12-3 or TRBV12-4 and TRBJ2-3, with no clear D. The V gene lost 6 bases and the J gene lost 3 bases, with 10 bases spanning the gap. The CDR3 consists of 13 residues. The CDR3, as DNA: TGTGCCAGCAGCTTCGGCTCGACAGATACGCAGTATTTT. Encoded protein: CASSFGSTDTQYF.

This clonotype was counted ten times or more. The chain combines TRBV20-1 with TRBJ1-1; 7 bases map to TRBD1. The V gene's germline CDR1 is DFQATT and CDR2 SNEGSKA (reference sequence). Germline trimming cut 3 bases from V and 0 bases from J; bases unmatched to any gene: 4. The length of the CDR3 is 14 residues. The DNA of the CDR3 is TGCAGTGCTAGGTGGGACAGCCTGAACACTGAAGCTTTCTTT. Protein product: CSARWDSLNTEAFF.

This clonotype has a handful of counts. V gene TRBV6-1 combines with J gene TRBJ1-2, with D possibly being TRBD1 (5 bases). This CDR3 contains 18 residues. The germline gives CDR1 MNHNS, CDR2 SASEGT. V was pared by 3 bases and J by 1 base, with 21 bases between. The CDR3 DNA sequence: TGTGCCAGCAGTGAGACCAGGGCCCTATCGCGCTATAACTATGGCTACACCTTC. Encoded protein: CASSETRALSRYNYGYTF.

The chain is built from TRBV5-1 and TRBJ1-1, with no clear D. CDR3 length: 15 amino acids. The germline CDR1 and CDR2 sequences are SGHRS and YFSETQ. The V and J ends lost 3 bases and 0 bases respectively, with 12 bases between them. The CDR3 coding sequence is TGCGCCAGCAGCTGGGAGCCCTCGATGAACACTGAAGCTTTCTTT. The encoded protein is CASSWEPSMNTEAFF.

The chain combines TRBV10-3 with TRBJ1-1, with 10 bases that match TRBD1. The V and J ends lost 5 bases and 2 bases, in that order; junction bases with no gene match: 11. Germline CDR1 ENHRY, CDR2 SYGVKD. The CDR3 totals 17 residues. The CDR3 loop reads CAISWGDRGGGNTEAFF. The CDR3 bases are TGTGCCATCAGTTGGGGGGACAGGGGAGGAGGAAACACTGAAGCTTTCTTT.

The table lists this clonotype with many counts. This chain joins TRBV29-1 and TRBJ1-1; D possibly corresponds to TRBD1 (6 bases). V was pared by 6 bases and J by 5 bases, with 13 bases between. The germline gives CDR1 SQVTM, CDR2 ANQGSEA. The CDR3 covers 12 residues. CDR3 DNA: TGCAGCGTCGAACAGGGAGGAACTGAAGCTTTCTTT. Protein: CSVEQGGTEAFF.

This clonotype was seen only a few times. The rearrangement joins TRBV7-2 to TRBJ1-3; D remains unclear. The CDR3 extends over 16 amino acids. Trimming left V 5 bases short and J 0 bases short, with 14 bases between. From germline, CDR1 is SGHTA and CDR2 FQGNSA. The CDR3 DNA follows: TGTGCCAGCAGCCCATCCCGAACAGTCTCTGGAAACACCATATATTTT. This encodes CASSPSRTVSGNTIYF.

This rearrangement joins TRBV10-3 to TRBJ1-1, with D unclear. With 7 bases removed from V and 0 bases from J, the gap between germline ends came to 9 bases. Germline V gene data show CDR1 as ENHRY and CDR2 as SYGVKD. The CDR3 spans 13 residues. CDR3 DNA sequence: TGTGCCATCACAACGGGTTTGAACACTGAAGCTTTCTTT. Its translation: CAITTGLNTEAFF.

This clonotype came up many times. An end of the junction does not agree with germline; a read error may underlie this. The rearrangement links TRBV10-3 to TRBJ2-5, with TRBD1 as a possible D gene (5 bases). Germline CDR1 reads ENHRY; CDR2 reads SYGVKD. The CDR3 extends over 11 amino acids. DNA of the CDR3: TGTGCCATCAGTGATGGCAGGGCGAAGGACTTC. Translation: CAISDGRAKDF.

The rearrangement uses TRBV7-9 and TRBJ1-1, with a weak D call TRBD1 (5 bases). The CDR3 consists of 15 residues. Per germline, CDR1 SEHNR and CDR2 FQNEAQ (reference sequence). V dropped 5 bases and J dropped 2 bases, with 15 bases sitting between them. CDR3: CASSLTGALNTEAFF. CDR3 DNA: TGTGCCAGCAGCCTTACTGGGGCCTTAAACACTGAAGCTTTCTTT. Full variable domain (missing parts from reference TRBV7-9 and TRBJ1-1): DTGVSQNPRHKITKRGQNVTFRCDPISEHNRLYWYRQTLGQGPEFLTYFQNEAQLEKSRLLSDRFSAERPKGSFSTLEIQRTEQGDSAMYLCASSLTGALNTEAFFGQGTRLTVV.

This clonotype was seen a handful of times. The chain carries TRBV11-2 and TRBJ1-1; 8 nucleotides line up with TRBD1. Per germline, CDR1 SGHAT and CDR2 FQNNGV. CDR3 length: 14 amino acids. Trimming removed 5 bases from V and 4 bases from J; junction bases left unmatched: 6. CDR3 amino acids: CASSQIDRGTEAFF. DNA of the CDR3: TGTGCCAGCAGCCAAATCGACAGGGGCACTGAAGCTTTCTTT.